These T cell receptor beta chains were read from a single sample in a study of blood T cells in healthy people across ages. From the 5' RACE reads, TCRdb called clonotypes with MiXCR, one entry per CDR3 protein. This sample yields around 1.5 million distinct CDR3 sequences, of which 45% to 70% are seen a single time; 5% to 7% belongs to the top ten. The sequenced sample consisted of blood. The origin of the receptors is a man between 18 and 29 years old in good health. CDR3s include the opening cysteine and the closing phenylalanine or tryptophan.

>16|TRBV11-2|TRBJ2-3
CASSLGAGRHTDTQYF
>12|TRBV3-1|TRBJ2-1
CASSQVLGEQFF
>13|TRBV29-1|TRBJ1-1
CSVAPGAGTEAFF
>11|TRBV20-1|TRBJ2-7
CSASVSHEQYF
>14|TRBV4-1|TRBJ1-4
CASTLVGEGEKLFF
>12|TRBV27|TRBJ1-2
CASSTPGGGYTF
>12|TRBV15|TRBJ2-1
CATSRDRDEQFF
>14|TRBV12-3/TRBV12-4|TRBJ2-7
CASSLNGQTYEQYF
>14|TRBV7-9|TRBJ2-5
CASSFWGAGETQYF
>16|TRBV12-3/TRBV12-4|TRBJ1-2
CASRNTPGAGVYGYTF
>14|TRBV29-1|TRBJ2-1
CSTWGLAGVHEQFF
>15|TRBV7-2|TRBJ1-2
CASSLAWGQGDGYTF
>15|TRBV25-1|TRBJ1-4
CASSETTGVNEKLFF
>13|TRBV29-1|NA
CSVEWTAQETQFF
>15|TRBV2|TRBJ1-6
CASSVAGTGISPLHF
>13|TRBV7-2|TRBJ1-1
CASSLGFNTEAFF
>13|TRBV27|TRBJ1-1
CASSLRSNTEAFF
>14|TRBV27|TRBJ2-5
CASRASGSRKAQYF
>13|TRBV7-9|TRBJ1-1
CASSKVQHAEAFF
>15|TRBV4-1|TRBJ2-1
CATLNKGQGGNEQFF
>14|TRBV28|TRBJ2-5
CASAKRHYQETQYF
>19|TRBV25-1|TRBJ1-6
CASSSPGPGGFSYNSPLHF
>14|TRBV9|TRBJ1-1
CASSAGQGPLEAFF
>13|TRBV12-3/TRBV12-4|TRBJ1-6
CASSPRTDSPLHF
>16|TRBV6-6|TRBJ2-6
CASSRFTGAGANVLTF